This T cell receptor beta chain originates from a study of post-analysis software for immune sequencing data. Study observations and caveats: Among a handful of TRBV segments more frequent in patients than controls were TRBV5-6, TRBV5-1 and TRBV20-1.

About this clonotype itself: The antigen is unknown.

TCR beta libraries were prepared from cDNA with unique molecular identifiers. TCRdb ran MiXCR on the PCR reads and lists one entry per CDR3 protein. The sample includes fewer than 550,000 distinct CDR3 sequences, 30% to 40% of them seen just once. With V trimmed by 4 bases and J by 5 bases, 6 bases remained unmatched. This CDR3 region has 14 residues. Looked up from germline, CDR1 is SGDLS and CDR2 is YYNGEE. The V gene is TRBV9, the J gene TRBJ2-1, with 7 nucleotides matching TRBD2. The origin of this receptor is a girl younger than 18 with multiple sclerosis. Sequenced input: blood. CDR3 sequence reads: CASSPLAWDNEQFF. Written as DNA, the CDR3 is TGTGCCAGCAGCCCACTAGCGTGGGACAATGAGCAGTTCTTC.